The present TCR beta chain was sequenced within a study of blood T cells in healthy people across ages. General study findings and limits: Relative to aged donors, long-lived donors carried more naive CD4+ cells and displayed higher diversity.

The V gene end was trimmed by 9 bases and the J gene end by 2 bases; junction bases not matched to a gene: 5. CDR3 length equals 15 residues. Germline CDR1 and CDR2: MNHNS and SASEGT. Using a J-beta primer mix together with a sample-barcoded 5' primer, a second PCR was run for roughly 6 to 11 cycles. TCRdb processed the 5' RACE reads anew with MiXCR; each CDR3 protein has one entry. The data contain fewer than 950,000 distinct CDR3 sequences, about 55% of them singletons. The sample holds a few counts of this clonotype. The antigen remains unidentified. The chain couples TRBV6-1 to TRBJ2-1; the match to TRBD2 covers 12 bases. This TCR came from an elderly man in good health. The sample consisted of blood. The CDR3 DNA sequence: TGTGCCAGTAACCTAGCGGGAGGGGCCTACAATGAGCAGTTCTTC. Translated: CASNLAGGAYNEQFF.